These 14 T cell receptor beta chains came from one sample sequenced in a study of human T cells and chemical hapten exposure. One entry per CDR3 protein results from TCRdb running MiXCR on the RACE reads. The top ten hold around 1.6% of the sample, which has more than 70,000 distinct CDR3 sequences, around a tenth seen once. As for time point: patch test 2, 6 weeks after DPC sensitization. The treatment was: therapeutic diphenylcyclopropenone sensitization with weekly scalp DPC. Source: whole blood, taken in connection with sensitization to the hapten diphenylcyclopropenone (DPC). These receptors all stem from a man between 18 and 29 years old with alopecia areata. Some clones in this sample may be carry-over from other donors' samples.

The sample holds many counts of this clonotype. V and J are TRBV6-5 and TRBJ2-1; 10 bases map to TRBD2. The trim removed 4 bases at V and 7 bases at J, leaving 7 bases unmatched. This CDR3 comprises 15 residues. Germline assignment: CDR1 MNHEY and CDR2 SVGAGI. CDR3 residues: CASSSLGTSANEQFF. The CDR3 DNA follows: TGTGCCAGCAGTTCCCTCGGGACTAGCGCTAATGAGCAGTTCTTC.

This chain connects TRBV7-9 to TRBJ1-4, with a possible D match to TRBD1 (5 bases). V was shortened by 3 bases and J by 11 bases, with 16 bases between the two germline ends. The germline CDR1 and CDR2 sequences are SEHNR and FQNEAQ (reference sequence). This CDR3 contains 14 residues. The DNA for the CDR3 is TGTGCCAGCAGCTTTCCCCCGGGGGGGTCTAAACTGTTTTTT. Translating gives CASSFPPGGSKLFF.

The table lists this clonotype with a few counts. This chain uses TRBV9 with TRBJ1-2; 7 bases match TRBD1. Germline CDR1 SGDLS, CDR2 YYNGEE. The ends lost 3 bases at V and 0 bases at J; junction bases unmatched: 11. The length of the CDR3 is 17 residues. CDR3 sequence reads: CASSGDRGRLSNYGYTF. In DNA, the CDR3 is TGTGCCAGCAGCGGGGACAGAGGGCGGTTATCTAACTATGGCTACACCTTC.

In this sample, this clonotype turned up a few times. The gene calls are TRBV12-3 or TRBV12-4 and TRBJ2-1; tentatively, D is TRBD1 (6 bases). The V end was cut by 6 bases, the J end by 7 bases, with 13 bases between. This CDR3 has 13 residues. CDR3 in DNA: TGTGCCAGCAGCGTTCAGGGGTTGAATGAGCAGTTCTTC. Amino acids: CASSVQGLNEQFF.

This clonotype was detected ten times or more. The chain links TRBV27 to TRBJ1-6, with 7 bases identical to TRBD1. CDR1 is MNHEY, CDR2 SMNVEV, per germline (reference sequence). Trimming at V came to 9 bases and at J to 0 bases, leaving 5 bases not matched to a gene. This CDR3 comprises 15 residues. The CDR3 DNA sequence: TGTGCCAGTGGACAGGCAAGCTCCTATAATTCACCCCTCCACTTT. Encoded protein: CASGQASSYNSPLHF.

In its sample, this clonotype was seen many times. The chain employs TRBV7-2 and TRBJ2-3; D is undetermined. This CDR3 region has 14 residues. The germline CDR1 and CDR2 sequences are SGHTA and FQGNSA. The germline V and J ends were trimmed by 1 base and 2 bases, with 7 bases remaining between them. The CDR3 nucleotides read TGTGCCAGCAGCTTAGTAGGTTCCACAGATACGCAGTATTTT. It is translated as CASSLVGSTDTQYF.

In nucleotides, the CDR3 is TGTGCCAGTTACTTGATGGAAGGTGAAGCTTTCTTT. It yields the protein CASYLMEGEAFF. V and J are TRBV2 and TRBJ1-1; D gene ambiguous. Trimming took 9 bases from V and 7 from J, leaving 15 bases between them. Germline assignment: CDR1 SNHLY and CDR2 FYNNEI. This CDR3 comprises 12 residues.

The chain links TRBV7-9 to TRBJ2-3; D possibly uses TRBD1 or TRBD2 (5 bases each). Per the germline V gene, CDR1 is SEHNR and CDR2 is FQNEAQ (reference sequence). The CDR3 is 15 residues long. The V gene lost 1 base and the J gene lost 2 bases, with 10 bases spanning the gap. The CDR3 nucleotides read TGTGCCAGCAGCTTAGGAGGGGCGGCCACAGATACGCAGTATTTT. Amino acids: CASSLGGAATDTQYF.

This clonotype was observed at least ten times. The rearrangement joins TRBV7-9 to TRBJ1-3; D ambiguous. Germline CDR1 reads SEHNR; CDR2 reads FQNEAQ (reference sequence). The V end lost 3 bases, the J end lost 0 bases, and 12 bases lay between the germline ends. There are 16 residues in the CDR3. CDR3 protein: CASSFLVALSGNTIYF. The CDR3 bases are TGTGCCAGCAGCTTTCTCGTAGCGCTCTCTGGAAACACCATATATTTT.

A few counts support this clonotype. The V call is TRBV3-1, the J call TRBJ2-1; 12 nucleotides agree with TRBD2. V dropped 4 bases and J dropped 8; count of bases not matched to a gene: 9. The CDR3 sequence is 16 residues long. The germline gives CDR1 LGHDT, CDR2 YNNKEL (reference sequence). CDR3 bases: TGTGCCAGCAGCCTAAGACTAGCGGGGGCTTCTTATGAGCAGTTCTTC. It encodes CASSLRLAGASYEQFF.

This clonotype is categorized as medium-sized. The CDR3 bases are TGTGCCAGCAGCTTAGCGCCGGGGCTCACAGATACGCAGTATTTT. It codes for CASSLAPGLTDTQYF. The V call is TRBV7-6, the J call TRBJ2-3; D possibly matches TRBD1 or TRBD2 (5 bases each). Trimming pared 0 bases from V and 2 bases from J, leaving 9 bases between. CDR1 SGHVS and CDR2 FNYEAQ come from the germline V gene. The CDR3 extends over 15 amino acids.

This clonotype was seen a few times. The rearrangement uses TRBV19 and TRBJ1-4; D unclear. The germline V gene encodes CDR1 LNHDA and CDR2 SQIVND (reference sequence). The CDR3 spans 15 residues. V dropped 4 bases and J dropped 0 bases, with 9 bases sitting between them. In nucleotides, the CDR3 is TGTGCCAGTAGTAAAAAGTCCGCAACTAATGAAAAACTGTTTTTT. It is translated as CASSKKSATNEKLFF. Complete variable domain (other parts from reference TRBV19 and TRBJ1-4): DGGITQSPKYLFRKEGQNVTLSCEQNLNHDAMYWYRQDPGQGLRLIYYSQIVNDFQKGDIAEGYSVSREKKESFPLTVTSAQKNPTAFYLCASSKKSATNEKLFFGSGTQLSVL.

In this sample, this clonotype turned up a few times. The DNA for the CDR3 is TGTGCCAGCAGCTTAGCAGGCCCAGCCAAAAACATTCAGTACTTC. Amino acids: CASSLAGPAKNIQYF. The chain carries TRBV7-2 and TRBJ2-4; no firm D call. CDR3 length: 15 residues. Per the germline V gene, CDR1 is SGHTA and CDR2 is FQGNSA. Deletions cut 0 bases from V and 0 bases from J, with 6 bases between.

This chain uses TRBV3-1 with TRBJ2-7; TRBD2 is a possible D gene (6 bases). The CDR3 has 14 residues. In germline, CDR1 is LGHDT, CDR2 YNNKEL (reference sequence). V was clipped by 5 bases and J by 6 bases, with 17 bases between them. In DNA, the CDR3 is TGTGCCAGCAGCAATAGCGGCGGGGCCTCCGAGCAGTACTTC. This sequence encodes CASSNSGGASEQYF.